The text below deals with one TCR beta chain. Produced via immunoSEQ multiplex PCR; TCRdb's table is partial and in-frame only. The repertoire consists of about 130,000 clones, with 70% to 85% occurring once and the leading ten covering about 12%. This sample stems from a study of blood T cell repertoires in COVID-19. Study-level background: Collection of acute and convalescent COVID-19 samples took place in the United States, Italy and Spain.

There are 13 residues in the CDR3. The trim removed 7 bases at V and 4 bases at J, leaving 5 bases unmatched. Germline V lookup: CDR1 SNHLY, CDR2 FYNNEI. The sequenced sample consisted of peripheral blood. The clonotype originates from a woman in her fifties or sixties with acute or convalescent COVID-19. The rearrangement joins TRBV2 to TRBJ1-1, with 8 bases that match TRBD1. The DNA of the CDR3 is TGTGCCAGCACCGGACAGGGAGGCACTGAAGCTTTCTTT. Protein product: CASTGQGGTEAFF.